The next 19 T cell receptor beta chains were all read from a single sample in a study of cytomegalovirus exposure and HLA in healthy donors. Data came from immunoSEQ multiplex PCR; TCRdb stores just in-frame clones and leaves some out. Altogether some 100,000 clones are present, more than 70% being singletons, with the ten largest covering more than 1.5%. What was sequenced was PBMCs. These receptors came from a man aged 18 to 29 in good health and CMV-seronegative.

This chain uses TRBV6-5 with TRBJ2-7, with D unresolved. V was clipped by 5 bases and J by 3 bases, with 11 bases between them. The CDR3 has 13 amino acids. Germline V CDR1 and CDR2: MNHEY, SVGAGI. The chain's CDR3 is CASSLRQNYEQYF. The DNA of the CDR3 is TGTGCCAGCAGTCTAAGACAAAACTACGAGCAGTACTTC.

The V gene is TRBV18, the J gene TRBJ1-1; 8 bases map to TRBD1. Per the germline V gene, CDR1 is KGHSH and CDR2 is LQKENI. The CDR3 spans 16 residues. V lost 3 bases to trimming and J lost 3 bases; unmatched junction nucleotides: 9. CDR3 nucleotides: TGTGCCAGCTCACCCGGACAGGGCCGATTGGACACTGAAGCTTTCTTT. It translates to CASSPGQGRLDTEAFF. Supplemented by reference TRBV18 and TRBJ1-1, the full variable domain reads NAGVMQNPRHLVRRRGQEARLRCSPMKGHSHVYWYRQLPEEGLKFMVYLQKENIIDESGMPKERFSAEFPKEGPSILRIQQVVRGDSAAYFCASSPGQGRLDTEAFFGQGTRLTVV.

The CDR3 DNA sequence: TGTGCCAGTAGTACACGGACTTATAGCAATCAGCCCCAGCATTTT. This encodes CASSTRTYSNQPQHF. The rearrangement links TRBV19 to TRBJ1-5; D gene unclear. The V gene's germline CDR1 is LNHDA and CDR2 SQIVND (reference sequence). Trimming cost V 4 bases and J 0 bases, with 10 bases left between them. The CDR3 covers 15 residues. Filled out from reference TRBV19 and TRBJ1-5, the complete variable domain reads DGGITQSPKYLFRKEGQNVTLSCEQNLNHDAMYWYRQDPGQGLRLIYYSQIVNDFQKGDIAEGYSVSREKKESFPLTVTSAQKNPTAFYLCASSTRTYSNQPQHFGDGTRLSIL.

This sequence joins TRBV10-1 and TRBJ2-7, with 10 bases aligning to TRBD1. J lost 5 bases, V lost 6 bases, and 7 bases had no gene match. The germline V gene has CDR1 WNHNN and CDR2 SYGVQD (reference sequence). The CDR3 is made up of 14 amino acids. The CDR3 is CASSMGQGPDEQYF. Written as DNA, the CDR3 is TGCGCCAGCAGCATGGGACAGGGGCCCGACGAGCAGTACTTC.

The rearrangement links TRBV25-1 to TRBJ1-2; the D is unclear. Between the trimmed V and J ends, which lost 5 bases and 3 bases, there was a span of 13 bases. CDR1 is MGHDK, CDR2 SYGVNS, per germline. The CDR3 covers 14 residues. In DNA form, the CDR3 reads TGTGCCAGCAGTACAGAAGAGCCCTACTATGGCTACACCTTC. Translated: CASSTEEPYYGYTF.

This clone appeared once. This chain uses TRBV5-1 with TRBJ2-1; 7 bases match TRBD2. Germline V gives CDR1 SGHRS, CDR2 YFSETQ. This CDR3 is built from 16 residues. The ends lost 4 bases at V and 1 base at J; junction bases unmatched: 8. Here the CDR3 DNA reads TGCGCCAGCAGCCTTCTCGGGGAGGGGTCCTACAATGAGCAGTTCTTC. Its translation is CASSLLGEGSYNEQFF.

This chain uses TRBV12-5 with TRBJ1-1; D remains unclear. This CDR3 has 16 residues. Germline CDR1 and CDR2: LGHNT and FRNRAP. V was cut by 0 bases and J by 0 bases, with 11 bases left in between. DNA for the CDR3: TGTGCTAGTGGTTTGGTACTCGGTAGATTGAACACTGAAGCTTTCTTT. Amino acid sequence: CASGLVLGRLNTEAFF.

The chain recombines TRBV7-2 with TRBJ2-1; 14 bases are a match to TRBD2. The CDR3 spans 19 residues. CDR1 and CDR2 from the germline V gene are SGHTA and FQGNSA. Trimming took 5 bases from V and 0 from J; bases not matched to a gene: 9. This CDR3 is CASSPRGLAGVGSYNEQFF. CDR3 sequence (DNA): TGTGCCAGCAGCCCGCGGGGACTAGCGGGAGTGGGCTCCTACAATGAGCAGTTCTTC. The full variable domain, in which reference TRBV7-2 and TRBJ2-1 provide the parts outside the CDR3, is GAGVSQSPSNKVTEKGKDVELRCDPISGHTALYWYRQSLGQGLEFLIYFQGNSAPDKSGLPSDRFSAERTGGSVSTLTIQRTQQEDSAVYLCASSPRGLAGVGSYNEQFFGPGTRLTVL.

This clone was counted a single time. The chain uses TRBV9 and TRBJ1-4; no clear D. The CDR3 runs 14 residues. Trimming took off 6 bases at V and 0 bases at J, with 9 bases between the two ends. The germline CDR1 and CDR2 sequences are SGDLS and YYNGEE. The DNA of the CDR3 is TGTGCCAGCACCACACACGCAACTAATGAAAAACTGTTTTTT. This codes for CASTTHATNEKLFF.

This clone was detected a few times. The chain employs TRBV27 and TRBJ1-2, with TRBD1 matching over 7 bases. The CDR3 runs 13 residues. Unmatched junction bases numbered 5, after V lost 6 bases and J lost 4 bases. The V gene's germline CDR1 is MNHEY and CDR2 SMNVEV (reference sequence). CDR3 loop: CASRPTGTYGYTF. The CDR3, as DNA: TGTGCCAGCAGGCCGACAGGGACCTATGGCTACACCTTC.

The chain joins TRBV28 to TRBJ2-1; D unclear. CDR1 and CDR2 (germline): MDHEN, SYDVKM. The V end was cut by 5 bases, the J end by 0 bases, with 11 bases between. This CDR3 is built from 15 residues. The CDR3 sequence is CASSHFASSYNEQFF. CDR3 in DNA: TGTGCCAGCAGTCACTTTGCGAGCTCCTACAATGAGCAGTTCTTC.

CDR3 sequence: CASSLQLHNEQFF. In nucleotides, the CDR3 is TGTGCCAGCAGTTTACAACTACACAATGAGCAGTTCTTC. V usage is TRBV28 and J usage is TRBJ2-1; D is ambiguous. The V gene lost 2 bases and the J gene lost 5 bases, with 7 bases spanning the gap. CDR3 length equals 13 residues. Per germline, CDR1 MDHEN and CDR2 SYDVKM.

The CDR3 is CASSFPDRNSGANVLTF. CDR3 coding DNA: TGTGCCAGCAGTTTCCCGGACAGAAACTCTGGGGCCAACGTCCTGACTTTC. V and J are TRBV28 and TRBJ2-6; D might be TRBD1 (6 bases). Trimming pared 3 bases from V and 0 bases from J, leaving 12 bases between. CDR3 length: 17 residues. Looked up from germline, CDR1 is MDHEN and CDR2 is SYDVKM.

The V gene is TRBV28, the J gene TRBJ1-4; D gene ambiguous. Germline V CDR1 and CDR2: MDHEN, SYDVKM. The CDR3 contains 14 residues. The V and J ends lost 3 bases and 11 bases respectively, with 16 bases between them. This chain's CDR3 is CASSLGQQRDKLFF. CDR3 DNA: TGTGCCAGCAGTTTGGGCCAACAACGGGATAAACTGTTTTTT.

The CDR3 region is CASSDGRGTDTQYF. CDR3 bases: TGCGCCAGCAGTGACGGCAGGGGCACAGATACGCAGTATTTT. V gene TRBV10-1 combines with J gene TRBJ2-3, with D perhaps TRBD1 (5 bases). CDR1 and CDR2 (germline): WNHNN, SYGVQD (reference sequence). Between the trimmed V and J ends, which lost 3 bases and 1 base, there was a span of 8 bases. The CDR3 spans 14 residues.

The V call is TRBV7-8, the J call TRBJ1-1, with 8 nucleotides matching TRBD1. Germline CDR1 is SGHVS and CDR2 is FQNEAQ. V lost 2 bases to trimming and J lost 6 bases; unmatched junction nucleotides: 11. The CDR3 runs 16 residues. The CDR3 protein is CASSLLSTGEGSEAFF. The DNA of the CDR3 is TGTGCCAGCAGCTTATTATCGACAGGGGAAGGCTCTGAAGCTTTCTTT.

This clone was picked up one time. This sequence joins TRBV11-2 and TRBJ2-5; 7 bases map to TRBD2. Unmatched junction bases numbered 7, after V lost 5 bases and J lost 4 bases. Germline assignment: CDR1 SGHAT and CDR2 FQNNGV. CDR3 length equals 14 residues. For the CDR3, the DNA is TGTGCCAGCAGCCAAACTAGCGCGTCAGAGACCCAGTACTTC. It codes for CASSQTSASETQYF.

This clone appeared a single time. The chain recombines TRBV28 with TRBJ1-5; 7 bases align to TRBD1. V shed 6 bases, J shed 3 bases, and the junction held 5 bases outside the gene matches. CDR1 and CDR2 from the germline V gene are MDHEN and SYDVKM. The length of the CDR3 is 14 residues. The chain's CDR3 is CASRGGTDNQPQHF. CDR3 coding DNA: TGTGCCAGCAGGGGTGGGACAGACAATCAGCCCCAGCATTTT. The entire variable domain, with the rest obtained from reference TRBV28 and TRBJ1-5, is as follows: DVKVTQSSRYLVKRTGEKVFLECVQDMDHENMFWYRQDPGLGLRLIYFSYDVKMKEKGDIPEGYSVSREKKERFSLILESASTNQTSMYLCASRGGTDNQPQHFGDGTRLSIL.

V and J are TRBV28 and TRBJ2-5, with TRBD2 matching 9 bases. This CDR3 has 15 residues. The germline CDR1 and CDR2 sequences are MDHEN and SYDVKM. After removal of 5 bases from V and 2 bases from J, the junction contained 6 bases not matched to a gene. The CDR3 loop reads CASSRRTSAQETQYF. The CDR3 bases are TGTGCCAGCAGTCGACGGACTAGCGCTCAAGAGACCCAGTACTTC.